In its sample, the clone carrying this T cell receptor (beta chain) was seen many times. Its antigen is undetermined. The CDR3 consists of 14 residues. Trimming removed 3 bases at V and 1 base at J, with 6 bases between. Germline CDR1 is SGHAT and CDR2 is FQDESV (reference sequence). The data were taken from a study of blood T cells in healthy people across ages. Study results and caveats: Strong correlation linked observed beta diversity and percent naive T cells. Diversity was higher, and naive CD4+ cells more numerous, in long-lived donors than in aged donors.

Sample-barcoded 5' priming and a J-beta primer mix drove a second PCR of about 6 to 12 cycles. Via MiXCR, TCRdb re-called the 5' RACE reads, giving one row per CDR3 protein. Of 750,000 to 950,000 distinct CDR3 sequences in the sample, just under 30% were seen once. These data were also filed under a second study, of T cells of mothers and their children. That report adds: Whether related or unrelated, pairs show similar shaping of TCR recombination output by thymic selection. Related mother and child pairs showed slightly greater overlap (not significant) than unrelated pairs did.

The sequencing sample was made of blood. The sequence derives from a woman aged 40-49 years in good health. This chain links TRBV11-1 with TRBJ2-2; tentatively, D is TRBD2 (5 bases). DNA of the CDR3: TGTGCCAGCAGCTTGAGCGGGAACACCGGGGAGCTGTTTTTT. This codes for CASSLSGNTGELFF.